These T cell receptor beta chains were read from a single sample in a study of T cell responses to AZD1222 COVID-19 vaccine. This table comes from immunoSEQ multiplex PCR, and its TCRdb copy is limited to in-frame clones, with some not included. The table lists some 200,000 clones, approximately 90% of them singletons. This specimen consisted of peripheral blood, obtained 28 days after the second dose of the MenACWY control vaccine. The receptor source for this set is an adult who received the MenACWY meningococcal vaccine as a control. CDR3s include the opening cysteine and the closing phenylalanine or tryptophan.

CDR3 length: 17
J gene: TRBJ2-6
V gene: TRBV7-3
CDR3 protein: CASSLMPASGGANVLTF

CDR3 length: 18
J gene: TRBJ1-2
V gene: TRBV5-5
CDR3 protein: CASSSHSSGTGKLWGYTF

CDR3 length: 14
J gene: TRBJ1-1
V gene: TRBV7-3
CDR3 protein: CASSSGQLNTEAFF

CDR3 length: 13
J gene: TRBJ1-5
V gene: TRBV2
CDR3 protein: CASSRESNQPQHF

CDR3 length: 13
J gene: TRBJ1-4
V gene: TRBV27
CDR3 protein: CASSLVRNEKLFF

CDR3 length: 16
J gene: TRBJ2-1
V gene: TRBV7-3
CDR3 protein: CASSLTGQGNYNEQFF

CDR3 length: 14
J gene: TRBJ1-4
V gene: TRBV5-1
CDR3 protein: CASSLDGLGEKLFF

CDR3 length: 13
J gene: TRBJ1-4
V gene: TRBV18
CDR3 protein: CASSPTGDEKLFF

CDR3 length: 15
J gene: TRBJ2-7
V gene: TRBV4-2
CDR3 protein: CASSQGAGVWYEQYF

CDR3 length: 13
J gene: TRBJ2-3
V gene: TRBV4-1
CDR3 protein: CASSGSNTDTQYF

CDR3 length: 15
J gene: TRBJ2-1
V gene: TRBV2
CDR3 protein: CASRRRSTDNNEQFF

CDR3 length: 13
J gene: TRBJ1-5
V gene: TRBV28
CDR3 protein: CASLRDWNQPQHF

CDR3 length: 13
J gene: TRBJ1-2
V gene: TRBV2
CDR3 protein: CASSEVRYYGYTF

CDR3 length: 14
J gene: TRBJ2-7
V gene: TRBV30
CDR3 protein: CAWRSGGWGYEQYF

CDR3 length: 18
J gene: TRBJ2-2
V gene: TRBV7-9
CDR3 protein: CASSSLRGGLARTGELFF

CDR3 length: 13
J gene: TRBJ1-1
V gene: TRBV11-2
CDR3 protein: CASSSDRNTEAFF

CDR3 length: 14
J gene: TRBJ2-5
V gene: TRBV6-5
CDR3 protein: CASRLAGGEETQYF

CDR3 length: 15
J gene: TRBJ2-3
V gene: TRBV6-5
CDR3 protein: CASRGLAGNTDTQYF

CDR3 length: 15
J gene: TRBJ2-3
V gene: TRBV6-5
CDR3 protein: CASRAGQDDTDTQYF

CDR3 length: 15
J gene: TRBJ2-5
V gene: TRBV18
CDR3 protein: CASSPRQGGRETQYF

CDR3 length: 15
J gene: TRBJ1-3
V gene: TRBV15
CDR3 protein: CATSYQGTSGNTIYF

CDR3 length: 13
J gene: TRBJ1-5
V gene: TRBV18
CDR3 protein: CASSLDRNQPQHF

CDR3 length: 12
J gene: TRBJ2-7
V gene: TRBV6-4
CDR3 protein: CASSDSGGEQYF

CDR3 length: 15
J gene: TRBJ1-6
V gene: TRBV3-1/TRBV3-2
CDR3 protein: CASSQSGQPNSPLHF

CDR3 length: 14
J gene: TRBJ2-7
V gene: TRBV27
CDR3 protein: CASSPPGQAYEQYF

CDR3 length: 14
J gene: TRBJ2-5
V gene: TRBV2
CDR3 protein: CASRAGGNRETQYF

CDR3 length: 13
J gene: TRBJ2-5
V gene: TRBV6-5
CDR3 protein: CASSRRDRETQYF

CDR3 length: 15
J gene: TRBJ1-5
V gene: TRBV21-1
CDR3 protein: CASSKRVRDNQPQHF

CDR3 length: 15
J gene: TRBJ1-2
V gene: TRBV7-6
CDR3 protein: CASSSGQGHNYGYTF

CDR3 length: 15
J gene: TRBJ1-3
V gene: TRBV4-3
CDR3 protein: CASSRQASGGNTIYF

CDR3 length: 11
J gene: TRBJ1-6
V gene: TRBV29-1
CDR3 protein: CSVAPNSPLHF

CDR3 length: 17
J gene: TRBJ2-3
V gene: TRBV5-1
CDR3 protein: CASSLEGQAPSTDTQYF

CDR3 length: 12
J gene: TRBJ2-7
V gene: TRBV30
CDR3 protein: CASNRDSYEQYF

CDR3 length: 15
J gene: TRBJ1-3
V gene: TRBV5-1
CDR3 protein: CASSSSGTGENTIYF

CDR3 length: 13
J gene: TRBJ2-3
V gene: TRBV12-5
CDR3 protein: CASGGPVTDTQYF

CDR3 length: 16
J gene: TRBJ1-2
V gene: TRBV3-1/TRBV3-2
CDR3 protein: CASSQTRTGGGYGYTF

CDR3 length: 16
J gene: TRBJ1-2
V gene: TRBV7-6
CDR3 protein: CASSTPLDGKNYGYTF